This T cell receptor beta chain was observed in a study of regulatory and conventional T cells in RAG deficiency. General study results and limits: In Omenn syndrome, Treg and Tconv repertoires overlapped >85%. Other subsets showed around 9.4-fold reductions, but Treg unique TCR beta sequences fell roughly 100-fold in these patients. RAG-deficient patients showed markedly lower Shannon entropy and higher Simpson indices than control T-cell subsets.

Method: immunoSEQ multiplex PCR; TCRdb's copy keeps in-frame clones and lacks some. Altogether some 9,000 clones are present, more than 70% being singletons, with the ten largest covering 30% to 40%. As for this clone: Its matching antigen is unknown.

The CDR3 sequence is 15 residues long. CDR1 MNHNS and CDR2 SASEGT come from the germline V gene. V was pared by 6 bases and J by 2 bases, with 5 bases of the junction left unmatched. The same specimen was also included in a second study, on regulatory T cells. That work states: Amplification used 52 TRBV primers and 13 TRBJ primers. Regulatory T cells showed the strongest V-J pair restriction and V/J gene skewing among patient repertoires.

The chain combines TRBV6-1 with TRBJ1-3; 9 bases fit TRBD1. Material for sequencing was CD8+ T cells sorted from blood. This TCR was recovered from a human donor in good health. This chain's CDR3 is CASRAGQGTGNTIYF. CDR3 nucleotides: TGTGCCAGCAGGGCTGGACAGGGGACTGGAAACACCATATATTTT.